Below are 7 T cell receptor beta chains sequenced from a single sample in a study of blood T cell repertoires in COVID-19. Produced via immunoSEQ multiplex PCR; TCRdb's table is partial and in-frame only. The data show about 210,000 clones, around 81% seen once. Sequences were obtained from peripheral blood. The receptors stem from a human donor in a cohort sampled during active COVID-19.

The DNA of the CDR3 is TGCGCCAGCAGCCTCCAGGGGGGACCTCAAGAGACCCAGTACTTC. Protein: CASSLQGGPQETQYF. This chain joins TRBV4-1 and TRBJ2-5; tentative D call: TRBD1 (7 bases). Germline V gives CDR1 MGHRA, CDR2 YSYEKL. This CDR3 spans 15 amino acids. The V end was cut by 4 bases, the J end by 2 bases, with 14 bases between.

This clone was seen a handful of times. The gene calls are TRBV6-1 and TRBJ2-3; TRBD2 agrees at 9 bases. This CDR3 is built from 16 residues. Germline trimming cut 0 bases from V and 6 bases from J; bases unmatched to any gene: 7. CDR1 is MNHNS, CDR2 SASEGT, per germline. This CDR3 reads CASSEASSGGLDTQYF. CDR3 bases: TGTGCCAGCAGTGAAGCGAGCAGCGGGGGGCTGGATACGCAGTATTTT.

This rearrangement joins TRBV7-6 to TRBJ1-1, with a possible D match to TRBD1 (5 bases). Germline V gives CDR1 SGHVS, CDR2 FNYEAQ. V lost 6 bases, J lost 6 bases, and 20 bases lay in between. CDR3 size: 15 residues. The CDR3 sequence is CASSHLGGLGAEAFF. DNA for the CDR3: TGTGCCAGCAGTCACTTGGGGGGATTGGGGGCTGAAGCTTTCTTT.

CDR3 region: CAISEPSSGNTIYF. CDR3 coding DNA: TGTGCCATCAGTGAACCCAGCTCTGGAAACACCATATATTTT. This rearrangement joins TRBV10-3 to TRBJ1-3; D gene ambiguous. The CDR3 runs to 14 residues. Germline V gene lookup returns CDR1 ENHRY and CDR2 SYGVKD. With 3 bases removed from V and 0 bases from J, the gap between germline ends came to 6 bases.

This sequence joins TRBV28 and TRBJ2-7; D remains unclear. CDR3 length: 14 residues. V lost 6 bases to trimming and J lost 2 bases, with 14 bases between them. Germline V gene lookup returns CDR1 MDHEN and CDR2 SYDVKM. The CDR3 nucleotides are TGTGCCAGCAGACTCCCCGCAAGAGCCTACGAGCAGTACTTC. Residues: CASRLPARAYEQYF. Together with reference TRBV28 and TRBJ2-7, the CDR3 gives the full variable domain: DVKVTQSSRYLVKRTGEKVFLECVQDMDHENMFWYRQDPGLGLRLIYFSYDVKMKEKGDIPEGYSVSREKKERFSLILESASTNQTSMYLCASRLPARAYEQYFGPGTRLTVT.

The chain employs TRBV6-5 and TRBJ1-2, with D tentatively TRBD1 (5 bases). CDR1 is MNHEY, CDR2 SVGAGI, per germline. This CDR3 comprises 12 residues. Trimming pared 0 bases from V and 8 bases from J, leaving 7 bases between. CDR3 nucleotides: TGTGCCAGCAGTTACTCTTCAGGGGGCTACACCTTC. Protein product: CASSYSSGGYTF.

This rearrangement joins TRBV2 to TRBJ1-4, with 10 bases lining up with TRBD1. Germline CDR1 reads SNHLY; CDR2 reads FYNNEI. The CDR3 extends over 13 amino acids. V lost 5 bases to trimming and J lost 8 bases; unmatched junction nucleotides: 2. CDR3 sequence (DNA): TGTGCCAGCAGTCGGGACAGGGGCGAAAAACTGTTTTTT. Amino acids: CASSRDRGEKLFF.